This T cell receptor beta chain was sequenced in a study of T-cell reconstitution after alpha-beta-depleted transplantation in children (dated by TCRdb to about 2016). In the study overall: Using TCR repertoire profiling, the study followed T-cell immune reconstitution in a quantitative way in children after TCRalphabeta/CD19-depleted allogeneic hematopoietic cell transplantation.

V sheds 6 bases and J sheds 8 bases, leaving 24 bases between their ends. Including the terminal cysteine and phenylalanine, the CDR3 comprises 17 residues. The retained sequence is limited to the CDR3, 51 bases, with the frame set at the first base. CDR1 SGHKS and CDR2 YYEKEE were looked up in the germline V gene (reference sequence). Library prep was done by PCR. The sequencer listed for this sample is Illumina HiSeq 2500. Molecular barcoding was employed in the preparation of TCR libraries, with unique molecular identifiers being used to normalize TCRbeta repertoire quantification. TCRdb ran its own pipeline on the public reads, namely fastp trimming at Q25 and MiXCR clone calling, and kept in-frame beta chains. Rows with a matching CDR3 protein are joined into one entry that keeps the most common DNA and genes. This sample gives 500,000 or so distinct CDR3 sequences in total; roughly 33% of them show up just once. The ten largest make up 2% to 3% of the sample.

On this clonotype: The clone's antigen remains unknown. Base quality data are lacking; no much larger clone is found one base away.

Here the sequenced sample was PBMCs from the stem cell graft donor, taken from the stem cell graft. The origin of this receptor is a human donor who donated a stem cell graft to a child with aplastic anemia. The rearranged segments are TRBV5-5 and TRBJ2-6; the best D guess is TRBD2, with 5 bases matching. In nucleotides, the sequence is TGTGCCAGCAATTTAACTCCTTCAGGTCGGGGTCCCAACGTCCTGACTTTC. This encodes CASNLTPSGRGPNVLTF.